These T cell receptor beta chains were read from a single sample in a study of blood T cell repertoires in COVID-19. Profiled with immunoSEQ multiplex PCR; TCRdb holds only in-frame clones, not every one. The repertoire holds some 220,000 clones, with approximately 85% as singletons. Specimen: peripheral blood. The receptors were gathered from a woman aged 70-85 years with COVID-19, enrolled during active disease. CDR3s include the opening cysteine and the closing phenylalanine or tryptophan. Fields, in order: D gene, V gene, J gene, CDR3 protein, CDR3 DNA. D genes are given only for firm matches.

TRBD2,TRBV24-1,TRBJ2-1,CATSDPGLAGGEGRSYNEQFF,TGTGCCACCAGTGACCCGGGACTAGCGGGAGGGGAGGGGCGCTCCTACAATGAGCAGTTCTTC
TRBD1,TRBV11-3,TRBJ2-7,CASSSDRSYEQYF,TGTGCCAGCAGCTCGGACAGGTCCTACGAGCAGTACTTC
.,TRBV6-5,TRBJ2-7,CASLTTGTPGAQYF,TGTGCCAGCCTTACAACCGGGACCCCAGGGGCGCAGTACTTC
.,TRBV19,TRBJ2-1,CASSITAGLNNEQFF,TGTGCCAGTAGTATCACCGCAGGGCTAAACAATGAGCAGTTCTTC
TRBD1,TRBV6-5,TRBJ1-1,CATMTRDRGAEAFF,TGTGCTACCATGACCCGGGACAGGGGCGCTGAAGCTTTCTTT
.,TRBV6-2/TRBV6-3,TRBJ1-1,CASSYSPDSLSTEAFF,TGTGCCAGCAGTTACTCCCCGGACAGCTTGAGCACTGAAGCTTTCTTT
.,TRBV11-3,TRBJ1-3,CASSVEGGVVNTIYF,TGTGCCAGCAGCGTAGAGGGGGGTGTTGTAAACACCATATATTTT
.,TRBV28,TRBJ2-7,CASSTGYEQYF,TGTGCCAGCAGTACAGGCTACGAGCAGTACTTC
.,TRBV5-5,TRBJ2-2,CASSPQFGELFF,TGTGCCAGCAGCCCCCAGTTCGGGGAGCTGTTTTTT
TRBD2,TRBV7-9,TRBJ2-3,CASSLPLAGGTDTQYF,TGTGCCAGCAGCCTCCCCTTAGCGGGAGGTACAGATACGCAGTATTTT
.,TRBV30,TRBJ1-1,CAWRVGDVRNTEAFF,TGTGCCTGGAGAGTCGGAGACGTTAGGAACACTGAAGCTTTCTTT
.,TRBV15,TRBJ1-4,CATSGSGYFNEKLFF,TGTGCCACCAGCGGCTCGGGGTATTTTAATGAAAAACTGTTTTTT
.,TRBV3-1/TRBV3-2,TRBJ2-2,CASSLSYSVGELFF,TGTGCCAGCAGCCTGAGCTATTCGGTTGGGGAGCTGTTTTTT
TRBD1,TRBV29-1,TRBJ2-1,CSVEEWDRGRNEQFF,TGCAGCGTTGAAGAATGGGACAGGGGTAGGAATGAGCAGTTCTTC
TRBD2,TRBV24-1,TRBJ2-1,CATRYSGASGGYNEQFF,TGTGCCACCAGATATTCAGGAGCTAGCGGGGGATACAATGAGCAGTTCTTC
TRBD2,TRBV9,TRBJ2-7,CASSPRSGTKDREQYF,TGTGCCAGCAGCCCGAGAAGCGGGACCAAGGATCGAGAGCAGTACTTC
.,TRBV2,TRBJ2-5,CASRWERIETQYF,TGTGCCAGCAGGTGGGAGCGTATTGAGACCCAGTACTTC